This entry is about one T cell receptor beta chain. The antigen is unknown. This specimen belongs to a study of cytomegalovirus exposure and HLA in healthy donors. Study-level results: The authors later linked a missense DCLRE1C variant to TCR beta V- and J-gene trimming. TCR beta sequences reportedly predicted the HLA-A and HLA-B alleles of most subjects accurately. Reportedly, fewer N-insertions than the roughly 700-donor mean appeared in an Asian-associated ancestry cluster in a later analysis. More clonal expansion characterized HLA-associated TCR beta chains than equally common others in a later analysis.

The CDR3 covers 15 residues. Per germline, CDR1 MNHNS and CDR2 SASEGT. V dropped 4 bases and J dropped 4; count of bases not matched to a gene: 7. The PCR had 60 Vbeta and 13 Jbeta primers. TCRdb's table, derived via immunoSEQ multiplex PCR, lists solely in-frame clones and lacks some. Its table records roughly 120,000 clones. The sequence was collected from a man aged 30 to 39 in good health and CMV-seronegative. The chain has TRBV6-1 and TRBJ1-5; TRBD1 matches at 7 bases. Sequencing input: PBMCs. The CDR3 loop reads CASSVSGQINQPQHF. The DNA for the CDR3 is TGTGCCAGCAGTGTGTCGGGACAGATTAATCAGCCCCAGCATTTT.